This T cell receptor beta chain was obtained from a study of T-cell reconstitution after alpha-beta-depleted transplantation in children. The CDR3 consists of 17 residues. Germline V gives CDR1 MGHRA, CDR2 YSYEKL. Deletions cut 0 bases from V and 5 bases from J, with 17 bases between. A TCRbeta library incorporating unique molecular identifiers was prepared. TCRdb independently ran MiXCR on the PCR reads; one entry per CDR3 protein. Of about 250,000 distinct CDR3 sequences in the sample, 24% were seen once. This TCR came from a female patient aged 2-9 years who had a stem cell transplant for congenital amegakaryocytic thrombocytopenia, so the T cells may come from the graft donor. Sample: PBMCs, mostly from graft donor cells, taken 360 days after TCRalphabeta/CD19-depleted stem cell transplant. V gene TRBV4-1 combines with J gene TRBJ2-1; a weak D match, TRBD2 (6 bases). The CDR3 sequence: CASSQDVLSGTDNEQFF. In DNA, the CDR3 is TGCGCCAGCAGCCAAGACGTTTTGTCAGGGACTGACAATGAGCAGTTCTTC.